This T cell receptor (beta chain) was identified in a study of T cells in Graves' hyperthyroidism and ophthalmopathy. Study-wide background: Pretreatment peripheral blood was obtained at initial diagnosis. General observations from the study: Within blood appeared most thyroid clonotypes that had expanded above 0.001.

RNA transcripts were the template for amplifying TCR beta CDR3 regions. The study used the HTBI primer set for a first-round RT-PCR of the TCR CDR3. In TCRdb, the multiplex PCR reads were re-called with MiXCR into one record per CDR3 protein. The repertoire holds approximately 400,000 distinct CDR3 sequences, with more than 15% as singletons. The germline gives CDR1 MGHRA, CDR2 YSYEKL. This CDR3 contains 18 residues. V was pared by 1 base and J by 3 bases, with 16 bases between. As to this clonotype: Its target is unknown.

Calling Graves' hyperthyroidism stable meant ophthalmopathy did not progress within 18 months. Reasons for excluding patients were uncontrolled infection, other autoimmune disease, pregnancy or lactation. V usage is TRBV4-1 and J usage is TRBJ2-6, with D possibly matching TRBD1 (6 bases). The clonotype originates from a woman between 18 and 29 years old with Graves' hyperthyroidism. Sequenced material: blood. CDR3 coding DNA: TGCGCCAGCAGCCAAGGCGACAGGAACCCTAGTGGGGCCAACGTCCTGACTTTC. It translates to CASSQGDRNPSGANVLTF.